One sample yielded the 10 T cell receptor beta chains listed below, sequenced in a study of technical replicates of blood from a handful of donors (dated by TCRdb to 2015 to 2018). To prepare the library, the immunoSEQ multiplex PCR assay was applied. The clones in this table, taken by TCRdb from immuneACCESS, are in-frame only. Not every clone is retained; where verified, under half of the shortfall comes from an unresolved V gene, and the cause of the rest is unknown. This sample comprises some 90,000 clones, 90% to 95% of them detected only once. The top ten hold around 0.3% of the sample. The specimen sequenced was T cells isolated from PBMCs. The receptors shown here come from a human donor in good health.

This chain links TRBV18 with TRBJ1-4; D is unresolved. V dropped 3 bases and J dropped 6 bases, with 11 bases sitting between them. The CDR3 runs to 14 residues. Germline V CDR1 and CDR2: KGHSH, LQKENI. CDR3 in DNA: TGTGCCAGCTCACCCGCGGGATGGGATGAAAAACTGTTTTTT. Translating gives CASSPAGWDEKLFF.

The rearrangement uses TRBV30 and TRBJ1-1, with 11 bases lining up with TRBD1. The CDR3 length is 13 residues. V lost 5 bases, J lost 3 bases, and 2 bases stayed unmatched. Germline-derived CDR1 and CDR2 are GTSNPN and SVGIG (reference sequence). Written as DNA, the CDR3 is TGTGCCTGGGGGACAGGGGGTTACACTGAAGCTTTCTTT. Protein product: CAWGTGGYTEAFF.

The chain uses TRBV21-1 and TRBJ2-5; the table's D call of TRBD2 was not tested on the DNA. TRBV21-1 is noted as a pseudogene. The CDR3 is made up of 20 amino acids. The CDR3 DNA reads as TGTGCCAGCAGCAAAGCACGGGAAGGGACTAGCGGGATAGAACTCGAGACCCAGTACTTC. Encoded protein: CASSKAREGTSGIELETQYF.

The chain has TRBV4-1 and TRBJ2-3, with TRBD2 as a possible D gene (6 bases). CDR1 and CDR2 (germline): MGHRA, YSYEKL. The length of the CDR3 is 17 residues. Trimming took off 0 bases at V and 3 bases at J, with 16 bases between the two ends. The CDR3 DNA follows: TGCGCCAGCAGCCAAGAAGTGAGTTGGGGGAGGACAGATACGCAGTATTTT. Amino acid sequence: CASSQEVSWGRTDTQYF.

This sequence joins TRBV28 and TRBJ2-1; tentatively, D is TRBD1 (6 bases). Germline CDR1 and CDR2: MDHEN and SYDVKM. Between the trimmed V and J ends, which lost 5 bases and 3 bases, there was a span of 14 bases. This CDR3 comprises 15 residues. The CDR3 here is CASSHRTAVYNEQFF. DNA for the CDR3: TGTGCCAGCAGTCACCGGACAGCGGTCTACAATGAGCAGTTCTTC.

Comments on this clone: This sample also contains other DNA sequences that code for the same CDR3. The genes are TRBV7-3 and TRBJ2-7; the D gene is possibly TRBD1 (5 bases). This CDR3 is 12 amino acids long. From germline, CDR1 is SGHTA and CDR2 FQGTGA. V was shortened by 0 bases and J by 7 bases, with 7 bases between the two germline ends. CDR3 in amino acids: CASSLTRGEQYF. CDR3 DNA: TGTGCCAGCAGCTTAACTAGGGGTGAGCAGTACTTC.

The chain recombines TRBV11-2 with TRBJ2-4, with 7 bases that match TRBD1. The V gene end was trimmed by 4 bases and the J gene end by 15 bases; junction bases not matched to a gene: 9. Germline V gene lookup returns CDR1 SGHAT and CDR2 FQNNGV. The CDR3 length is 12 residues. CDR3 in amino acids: CASSYDRVVWYF. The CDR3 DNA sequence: TGTGCCAGCAGCTACGACAGGGTGGTGTGGTACTTC.

The CDR3: CASSRQGGNTGELFF. CDR3 DNA: TGTGCCAGCAGTCGACAGGGGGGAAACACCGGGGAGCTGTTTTTT. V is TRBV6-1 and J is TRBJ2-2; TRBD1 matches at 9 bases. Germline values: CDR1 MNHNS, CDR2 SASEGT. CDR3 length equals 15 residues. Trimming took 5 bases from V and 2 from J; bases not matched to a gene: 3.

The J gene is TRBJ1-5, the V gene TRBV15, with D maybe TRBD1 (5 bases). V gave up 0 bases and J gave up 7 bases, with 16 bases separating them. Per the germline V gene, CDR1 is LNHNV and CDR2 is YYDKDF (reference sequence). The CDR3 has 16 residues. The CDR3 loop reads CATSREGEGRGQPQHF. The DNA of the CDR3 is TGTGCCACCAGCAGAGAGGGGGAGGGCAGAGGACAGCCCCAGCATTTT.

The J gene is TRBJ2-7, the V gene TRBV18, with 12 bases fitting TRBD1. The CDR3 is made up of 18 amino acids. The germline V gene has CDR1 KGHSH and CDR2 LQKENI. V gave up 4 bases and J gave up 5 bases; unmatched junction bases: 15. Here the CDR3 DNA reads TGTGCCAGCTCACTATTTACCGGGACAGGGGGCAAGTTTGACGAGCAGTACTTC. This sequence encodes CASSLFTGTGGKFDEQYF.